Each of the 28 T cell receptor beta chains below was sequenced from the same sample in a study of cytomegalovirus exposure and HLA in healthy donors. It was with 60 Vbeta and 13 Jbeta primers that the PCR ran. The protocol was immunoSEQ multiplex PCR, while the TCRdb copy is restricted to in-frame clones and leaves out a portion. The sample includes over 200,000 clones, about 80% of them seen just once. Source material: PBMCs. The source of these receptors is a man aged 40-49 years in good health and CMV-seropositive.

V and J are TRBV19 and TRBJ1-2; 9 nucleotides line up with TRBD1. The CDR3 totals 13 residues. The junction had 8 bases not matched to a gene; V was cut back by 7 bases and J by 8 bases. Germline loops: CDR1 LNHDA, CDR2 SQIVND (reference sequence). The CDR3 bases are TGTGCCAGTACCCCACAGGGGGCGGACGGCTACACCTTC. Translated: CASTPQGADGYTF.

The chain uses TRBV4-1 and TRBJ1-2, with 7 bases fitting TRBD1. The CDR3 runs 15 residues. CDR1 and CDR2 (germline): MGHRA, YSYEKL. V was clipped by 5 bases and J by 5 bases; unmatched bases: 11. CDR3 bases: TGCGCCAGCAGCTCCCCCCCCGGGACAGAGTATGGCTACACCTTC. As protein: CASSSPPGTEYGYTF.

This clone was seen only once. The chain employs TRBV13 and TRBJ1-2, with 7 bases fitting TRBD1. Germline V gives CDR1 PRHDT, CDR2 FYEKMQ (reference sequence). This CDR3 is built from 14 residues. V shed 4 bases and J 4 bases; nucleotides not matched to a gene: 6. CDR3 in amino acids: CASSSTRDSYGYTF. The CDR3 region has the DNA TGTGCCAGCAGCTCCACCCGGGACAGCTATGGCTACACCTTC.

This chain links TRBV5-1 with TRBJ1-3; D is unresolved. The CDR3 totals 15 residues. Trimming left V 0 bases short and J 0 bases short, with 7 bases between. Germline V lookup: CDR1 SGHRS, CDR2 YFSETQ. The CDR3 region has the DNA TGCGCCAGCAGCTTGGGCGTTGGCTCTGGAAACACCATATATTTT. It specifies CASSLGVGSGNTIYF.

The V call is TRBV10-1, the J call TRBJ2-1; TRBD2 aligns across 8 bases. CDR1 and CDR2 from the germline V gene are WNHNN and SYGVQD (reference sequence). The CDR3 sequence is 14 residues long. V lost 6 bases, J lost 7 bases, and 8 bases stayed unmatched. For the CDR3, the DNA is TGCGCCAGCAGCTCGAGCGGGAGAACTAATGAGCAGTTCTTC. This sequence encodes CASSSSGRTNEQFF.

A single count supports this clone. The chain combines TRBV14 with TRBJ1-5; D is unclear. V was cut by 0 bases and J by 6 bases, with 6 bases left in between. This CDR3 comprises 13 residues. CDR1 is SGHDN and CDR2 is FVKESK in the germline V gene. The CDR3 region is CASSQDLGQPQHF. DNA for the CDR3: TGTGCCAGCAGCCAAGATCTAGGTCAGCCCCAGCATTTT.

The rearrangement uses TRBV30 and TRBJ2-1; 7 bases are shared with TRBD1. This CDR3 region has 15 residues. Germline CDR1 is GTSNPN and CDR2 is SVGIG (reference sequence). V trimming: 3 bases; J trimming: 7 bases; junction bases outside the gene matches: 12. The CDR3: CAWRALRGRVNEQFF. The CDR3 bases are TGTGCCTGGAGGGCCCTCAGGGGGAGAGTGAATGAGCAGTTCTTC.

This clone has just one count. The rearrangement joins TRBV14 to TRBJ2-7, with TRBD1 as a possible D gene (5 bases). The CDR3 runs to 14 residues. The V gene's germline CDR1 is SGHDN and CDR2 FVKESK. V lost 2 bases, J lost 3 bases, and 11 bases lay in between. CDR3 protein: CASSQITGVYEQYF. CDR3 bases: TGTGCCAGCAGCCAAATCACAGGAGTCTACGAGCAGTACTTC.

The chain joins TRBV9 to TRBJ2-7; 9 positions match TRBD2. The length of the CDR3 is 15 residues. CDR1 SGDLS and CDR2 YYNGEE come from the germline V gene. V gave up 4 bases and J gave up 1 base; unmatched junction bases: 6. The CDR3 region is CASSQAAGGSYEQYF. Here the CDR3 DNA reads TGTGCCAGCAGCCAAGCAGCGGGAGGATCCTACGAGCAGTACTTC.

The chain uses TRBV7-7 and TRBJ2-2; 8 bases agree with TRBD2. Germline V CDR1 and CDR2: SSHAT, FNYEAQ (reference sequence). J gave up 3 bases and V 1 base, and 10 bases lay outside the gene matches. The CDR3 has 18 residues. The CDR3 loop reads CASSLEPSGSGYTGELFF. The CDR3 nucleotides are TGTGCCAGCAGCTTAGAGCCGAGCGGGAGTGGTTACACCGGGGAGCTGTTTTTT.

The V and J genes are TRBV7-6 and TRBJ2-1; 10 nucleotides line up with TRBD2. The CDR3 runs 15 residues. The junction had 5 bases not matched to a gene; V was cut back by 1 base and J by 8 bases. Germline-derived CDR1 and CDR2 are SGHVS and FNYEAQ. The CDR3 nucleotides are TGTGCCAGCAGCTTAGGGTCTAGCGGGAGCGATGAGCAGTTCTTC. Translating it yields CASSLGSSGSDEQFF.

This chain connects TRBV10-3 to TRBJ2-7, with D tentatively TRBD1 (7 bases). CDR1 and CDR2 from the germline V gene are ENHRY and SYGVKD. The CDR3 runs 13 residues. V shed 6 bases and J shed 2 bases, with 11 bases lying between them. As DNA, the CDR3 is TGTGCCATCAGCGGGGGACAGCCCTACGAGCAGTACGTC. It codes for CAISGGQPYEQYV.

This chain connects TRBV27 to TRBJ2-7; D remains ambiguous. Germline lookup yields CDR1 MNHEY and CDR2 SMNVEV (reference sequence). This CDR3 has 14 amino acids. V lost 2 bases and J 1 base, leaving 9 bases between the germline ends. DNA of the CDR3: TGTGCCAGCAGTTTAACCGTCGGGTCCTACGAGCAGTACTTC. Protein product: CASSLTVGSYEQYF.

The sample holds one count of this clone. The J gene is TRBJ2-7, the V gene TRBV6-6; perhaps TRBD2 as D (7 bases). V was pared by 10 bases and J by 2 bases, with 21 bases between. This CDR3 region has 15 residues. Germline CDR1 and CDR2: MNHNY and SVGAGI (reference sequence). CDR3 in amino acids: CATLGRGRAPYEQYF. In nucleotides, the CDR3 is TGTGCCACACTAGGGCGGGGGCGGGCGCCCTACGAGCAGTACTTC.

V gene TRBV5-1 combines with J gene TRBJ1-4, with D possibly being TRBD1 (6 bases). V shed 3 bases and J shed 3 bases, with 9 bases lying between them. This CDR3 has 14 amino acids. Germline V CDR1 and CDR2: SGHRS, YFSETQ. CDR3 region: CASSSGGSNEKLFF. The DNA of the CDR3 is TGCGCCAGCAGCTCGGGGGGCTCTAATGAAAAACTGTTTTTT. Variable domain in full (rest from reference TRBV5-1 and TRBJ1-4): KAGVTQTPRYLIKTRGQQVTLSCSPISGHRSVSWYQQTPGQGLQFLFEYFSETQRNKGNFPGRFSGRQFSNSRSEMNVSTLELGDSALYLCASSSGGSNEKLFFGSGTQLSVL.

As regards this clone: Mismatch with germline at one junction end may stem from a read error. The rearrangement joins TRBV27 to TRBJ1-1; possible D gene TRBD1, 5 bases. Germline V gives CDR1 MNHEY, CDR2 SMNVEV (reference sequence). The CDR3 totals 14 residues. CDR3 sequence: CASSFQGLNTEAFF. The CDR3, as DNA: TGTGCCAGCAGTTTTCAGGGACTGAACACTGAAGCCTTCTTT.

This clone was counted once. The V gene is TRBV7-3, the J gene TRBJ2-1; TRBD2 matches 16 bases. The ends lost 5 bases at V and 7 bases at J; junction bases unmatched: 2. Germline assignment: CDR1 SGHTA and CDR2 FQGTGA. The CDR3 contains 15 residues. CDR3 amino acids: CASSMGLAGGNEQFF. CDR3 sequence (DNA): TGTGCCAGCAGCATGGGACTAGCGGGAGGGAATGAGCAGTTCTTC.

For the CDR3, the DNA is TGCGCCAGCAGCCAATACAGCTCTGGAAACACCATATATTTT. Its protein product is CASSQYSSGNTIYF. The V call is TRBV4-1, the J call TRBJ1-3; D is ambiguous. Deletions cut 2 bases from V and 0 bases from J, with 5 bases between. Germline assignment: CDR1 MGHRA and CDR2 YSYEKL. This CDR3 has 14 residues.

As regards this clone: In the same sample, other DNA sequences code for this CDR3. The rearrangement joins TRBV19 to TRBJ1-5; D is unresolved. This CDR3 is 14 amino acids long. Germline CDR1 is LNHDA and CDR2 is SQIVND (reference sequence). Trimming pared 2 bases from V and 0 bases from J, leaving 5 bases between. The CDR3 region is CASSIRDSNQPQHF. CDR3 nucleotide sequence: TGTGCCAGTAGTATAAGAGATAGCAATCAGCCCCAGCATTTT.

V usage is TRBV5-1 and J usage is TRBJ1-2; 7 bases fit TRBD1. The CDR3 length is 14 residues. Trimming at V came to 1 base and at J to 5 bases, leaving 5 bases not matched to a gene. Germline-derived CDR1 and CDR2 are SGHRS and YFSETQ. The CDR3 is CASSLPGQIYGYTF. The CDR3 bases are TGCGCCAGCAGCTTGCCGGGACAGATTTATGGCTACACCTTC.

This clone showed up just a few times. The J gene is TRBJ1-1, the V gene TRBV5-4; 7 positions agree with TRBD1. CDR1 is SGHNT and CDR2 is YYREEE in the germline V gene (reference sequence). This CDR3 contains 14 residues. With V trimmed by 4 bases and J by 7 bases, 10 bases remained unmatched. The CDR3 sequence: CASSPDRRNLEAFF. For the CDR3, the DNA is TGTGCCAGCAGCCCGGACAGGCGCAACCTTGAAGCTTTCTTT.

The chain joins TRBV27 to TRBJ2-2; possibly TRBD1 for D (5 bases). The V end lost 5 bases, the J end lost 6 bases, and 10 bases lay between the germline ends. The CDR3 sequence is 13 residues long. In germline, CDR1 is MNHEY, CDR2 SMNVEV (reference sequence). This chain's CDR3 is CASSEQAAGELFF. The CDR3 region has the DNA TGTGCCAGCAGTGAACAGGCAGCCGGGGAGCTGTTTTTT.

The sample holds a few counts of this clone. This chain joins TRBV5-1 and TRBJ1-1; TRBD1 is a possible D gene (6 bases). Germline V gene data show CDR1 as SGHRS and CDR2 as YFSETQ. The V and J ends lost 4 bases and 0 bases respectively, with 10 bases between them. This CDR3 is built from 14 residues. As DNA, the CDR3 is TGCGCCAGCAGCCGACGACAGGTGAACACTGAAGCTTTCTTT. Translated, it gives CASSRRQVNTEAFF.

V gene TRBV7-2 combines with J gene TRBJ2-1, with 8 bases fitting TRBD2. The ends lost 5 bases at V and 12 bases at J; junction bases unmatched: 9. In germline, CDR1 is SGHTA, CDR2 FQGNSA. CDR3 length: 13 amino acids. The CDR3 loop reads CASSLTGGGGQFF. The CDR3 DNA reads as TGTGCCAGCAGCCTGACGGGAGGGGGGGGGCAGTTCTTC. Full variable domain (outside the CDR3, taken from reference TRBV7-2 and TRBJ2-1): GAGVSQSPSNKVTEKGKDVELRCDPISGHTALYWYRQSLGQGLEFLIYFQGNSAPDKSGLPSDRFSAERTGGSVSTLTIQRTQQEDSAVYLCASSLTGGGGQFFGPGTRLTVL.

CDR3 sequence (DNA): TGTGCCACCAGCAGGGACTATGGACAGGGGGCTGGTGGCTACACCTTC. Translation: CATSRDYGQGAGGYTF. The rearrangement uses TRBV15 and TRBJ1-2; 11 nucleotides match TRBD1. CDR3 length: 16 amino acids. V shed 3 bases, J shed 7 bases, and the junction held 10 bases outside the gene matches. The germline gives CDR1 LNHNV, CDR2 YYDKDF (reference sequence). Using reference TRBV15 and TRBJ1-2 for the parts outside the CDR3, the full variable domain is DAMVIQNPRYQVTQFGKPVTLSCSQTLNHNVMYWYQQKSSQAPKLLFHYYDKDFNNEADTPDNFQSRRPNTSFCFLDIRSPGLGDTAMYLCATSRDYGQGAGGYTFGSGTRLTVV.

This clone was detected once. The J gene is TRBJ1-3, the V gene TRBV9; maybe TRBD1 (5 bases). V lost 4 bases, J lost 3 bases, and 14 bases lay in between. The CDR3 totals 15 residues. Germline assignment: CDR1 SGDLS and CDR2 YYNGEE. In nucleotides, the CDR3 is TGTGCCAGCAGCCTATCCTCGGGACTTGGAAACACCATATATTTT. Its protein is CASSLSSGLGNTIYF.

The V call is TRBV6-1, the J call TRBJ1-1; D not resolved. Germline-derived CDR1 and CDR2 are MNHNS and SASEGT. Between the trimmed V and J ends, which lost 8 bases and 1 base, there was a span of 5 bases. CDR3 length equals 11 residues. The CDR3: CASEENTEAFF. The CDR3 DNA is TGTGCCAGCGAGGAGAACACTGAAGCTTTCTTT.

The chain recombines TRBV5-1 with TRBJ2-3; TRBD1 aligns across 7 bases. V trimming: 0 bases; J trimming: 4 bases; junction bases outside the gene matches: 2. Germline V gene data show CDR1 as SGHRS and CDR2 as YFSETQ. The CDR3 has 14 amino acids. The CDR3 nucleotides are TGCGCCAGCAGCTTGGGCCAGGGGGCAGATACGCAGTATTTT. This codes for CASSLGQGADTQYF.